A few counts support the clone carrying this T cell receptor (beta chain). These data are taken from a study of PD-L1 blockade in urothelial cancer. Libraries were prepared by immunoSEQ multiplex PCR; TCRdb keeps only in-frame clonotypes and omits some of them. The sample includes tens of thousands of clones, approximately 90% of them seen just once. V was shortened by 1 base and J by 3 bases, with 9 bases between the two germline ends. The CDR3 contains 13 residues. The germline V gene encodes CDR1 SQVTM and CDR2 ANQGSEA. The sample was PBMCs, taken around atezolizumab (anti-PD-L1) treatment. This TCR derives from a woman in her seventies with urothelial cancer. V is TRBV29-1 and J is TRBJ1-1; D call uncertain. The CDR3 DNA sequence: TGCAGCGTTGAAGTTACCACGGACACTGAAGCTTTCTTT. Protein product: CSVEVTTDTEAFF.